In its sample, the clone carrying this TCR beta chain was seen many times. This sample is part of a study of cytomegalovirus exposure and HLA in healthy donors. Study as a whole: 81% of a few hundred genotyped donors fell in the Caucasian-associated ancestry cluster.

PCR employed 60 Vbeta and 13 Jbeta primers. The protocol was immunoSEQ multiplex PCR, while the TCRdb copy is restricted to in-frame clones and leaves out a portion. In the table there are hundreds of thousands of clones, roughly 80% of which are singletons. This CDR3 comprises 15 residues. CDR1 is MNHEY, CDR2 SVGAGI, per germline. V gave up 2 bases and J gave up 3 bases; unmatched junction bases: 1. The clonotype was recovered from a man aged 25 to 40 in good health and CMV-seronegative. The chain is built from TRBV6-5 and TRBJ2-2; TRBD1 agrees at 9 bases. Sequences were obtained from PBMCs. The CDR3 region is CASSYGDRDTGELFF. The DNA for the CDR3 is TGTGCCAGCAGTTACGGGGACAGGGACACCGGGGAGCTGTTTTTT.